This T cell receptor (beta chain) was captured in a study of OX40 agonist ivuxolimab in advanced cancers. Study-level information: Patients in the trial were receiving intravenous ivuxolimab every 2 weeks, at doses of 0.01 to 10 mg/kg.

The CDR3 has 17 amino acids. J was trimmed by 5 bases and V by 4 bases; bases with no gene match: 11. Germline lookup yields CDR1 MDHEN and CDR2 SYDVKM. To note about this clone: The antigen remains undetermined.

General observations from the study: Both blood CD4+ and CD8+ T cells showed clonal growth by week 6 at 0.1 to 3.0 mg/kg. Relative to CD4+, CD8+ T cells held more expanded clones on average.

Profiled with immunoSEQ multiplex PCR; TCRdb holds only in-frame clones, not every one. This sample carries about 83,000 clones, approximately 79% of them seen once, and the ten largest clones take roughly 1.9%. Source: CD4+ or CD8+ T cells sorted from blood, taken in a trial of the OX40 agonist ivuxolimab. The chain employs TRBV28 and TRBJ2-3; the match to TRBD2 covers 11 bases. The sequence derives from an adult with an advanced solid tumor such as melanoma, head and neck, liver or kidney cancer. The CDR3 is CASSSPSGGHGGDTQYF. Here the CDR3 DNA reads TGTGCCAGCAGTTCTCCTAGCGGGGGGCACGGAGGAGATACGCAGTATTTT.